Listed below are T cell receptor beta chains from one sample, sequenced in a study of blood T cells in healthy people across ages. From the 5' RACE reads, TCRdb called clonotypes with MiXCR, one entry per CDR3 protein. Of hundreds of thousands of distinct CDR3 sequences listed, roughly 21% were seen once; the top ten hold roughly 3.9%. Input material: blood. The origin of the receptors is a man between 65 and 80 years old in good health. The CDR3 runs from the conserved cysteine through the conserved F or W. Fields, in order: V gene, J gene, D gene, CDR3 length, clone size, CDR3 DNA, CDR3 protein. D genes are given only for firm matches. Size is stated for part of the rows, as once, few or many counts, or as a class when the clone is expanded.

>TRBV10-3|TRBJ2-7|-|13|few
TGTGCCATCGGGGGAATTGACTCCTACGAGCAGTACTTC
CAIGGIDSYEQYF
>TRBV20-1|TRBJ2-7|-|14|few
TGCAGTGCTAAGCTCTCGGGGCTCGCCTACGAGCAGTACTTC
CSAKLSGLAYEQYF
>TRBV11-2|TRBJ2-5|-|13|many
TGTGCCAGCAGCCCAGGGGTGGTAGAGACCCAGTACTTC
CASSPGVVETQYF
>TRBV3-1|TRBJ2-5|TRBD2|14|many
TGTGCCAGCAGAGGGCGGGAGCGGCAAGAGACCCAGTACTTC
CASRGRERQETQYF
>TRBV28|TRBJ2-5|-|15|few
TGTGCCAGCAGCCCCCCCCTTGTGGGGCCAGAGACCCAGTACTTC
CASSPPLVGPETQYF
>TRBV3-1|TRBJ1-2|-|15|-
TGTGCCAGCAGCCCAGGTACAAGGACCCACTATGGCTACACCTTC
CASSPGTRTHYGYTF
>TRBV9|TRBJ2-5|-|14|-
TGTGCCAGCAGCGTAGGTAGGGTTGGTGAGACCCAGTACTTC
CASSVGRVGETQYF
>TRBV6-5|TRBJ2-3|TRBD2|17|-
TGTGCCAGCAGTTACTGGGATGGACTAGCGGCCACAGATACGCAGTATTTT
CASSYWDGLAATDTQYF
>TRBV7-2|TRBJ2-1|TRBD2|15|many
TGTGCCAGCAGCTTAGGTCTAGCGGAATACAATGAGCAGTTCTTC
CASSLGLAEYNEQFF
>TRBV20-1|TRBJ2-5|-|15|few
TGCAGTGCTAGACAGGGCGAGGCGGCGGGATTGACCCAGTACTTC
CSARQGEAAGLTQYF
>TRBV11-2|TRBJ2-7|TRBD2|17|-
TGTGCCAGCAGCTTAGCAGGGGCTAGCGGGAGGTTATACGAGCAGTACTTC
CASSLAGASGRLYEQYF
>TRBV6-1|TRBJ2-2|TRBD1|15|-
TGTGCCAGCAGCCCGACAGGGAGTACCACCGGGGAGTTGTTTTTT
CASSPTGSTTGELFF
>TRBV20-1|TRBJ2-5|TRBD1|14|-
TGCAGTGCTAGAGCGACAGGGGCAGGAGAGACCCAGTACTTC
CSARATGAGETQYF
>TRBV27|TRBJ2-5|-|16|few
TGTGCCAGCAGTTTATCCTGGCAGCTGCACCAAGAGACCCAGTACTTC
CASSLSWQLHQETQYF
>TRBV5-5|TRBJ2-7|TRBD1|14|many
TGTGCCAGCAGCTCACTCGGGACAGCCTACGAGCAGTACTTC
CASSSLGTAYEQYF
>TRBV6-2/TRBV6-3|TRBJ1-2|-|13|-
TGTGCCATCTCCGGAGACACTAACTATGGCTACACCTTC
CAISGDTNYGYTF
>TRBV4-3|TRBJ2-1|-|16|-
TGCGCCAGCAGCCAGGAGCGAGCCGGGGGAAACAATGAGCAGTTCTTC
CASSQERAGGNNEQFF
>TRBV5-1|TRBJ2-7|TRBD1|15|-
TGCGCCAGCAGCTTGGGGGGACAGGACCTCTACGAGCAGTACTTC
CASSLGGQDLYEQYF
>TRBV27|TRBJ2-7|TRBD1|14|-
TGTGCCAGCAAGCCGGGACAGGGGGCGAACGAGCAGTACTTC
CASKPGQGANEQYF
>TRBV4-1|TRBJ2-7|-|15|few
TGCGCCAGCAGCCTTTCATATTCCCAGGGCTACGAGCAGTACTTC
CASSLSYSQGYEQYF
>TRBV5-6|TRBJ2-7|-|17|once
TGTGCCAGCAGCTTTGGGTTTCTGCGACCCCAGGACTACGAGCAGTACTTC
CASSFGFLRPQDYEQYF
>TRBV2|TRBJ1-1|-|11|few
TGTGCCAGCAGAGGGGCAACTGAAGCTTTCTTT
CASRGATEAFF
>TRBV5-6|TRBJ2-1|-|15|-
TGTGCCAGCAGCTGGGGATTAGGAGACTACAATGAGCAGTTCTTC
CASSWGLGDYNEQFF
>TRBV28|TRBJ2-5|-|14|-
TGTGCCAGCAGTTTAACAGGGTGGCAAGAGACCCAGTACTTC
CASSLTGWQETQYF
>TRBV10-3|TRBJ2-1|-|12|-
TGTGTCATCAGTGAAAGAGGGAATGAGCAGTTCTTC
CVISERGNEQFF
>TRBV7-9|TRBJ2-4|-|15|-
TGTGCCAGCAGCTTAGCTCCGCAGGGGTTGAACATTCAGTACTTC
CASSLAPQGLNIQYF
>TRBV6-6|TRBJ2-7|TRBD2|14|-
TGTGCCAGCAGTTACCGGGACTACACCTACGAGCAGTACTTC
CASSYRDYTYEQYF
>TRBV2|TRBJ2-5|-|16|few
TGTGCCAGCAGTGAAGAGGCGGGTAAAGTTCAAGAGACCCAGTACTTC
CASSEEAGKVQETQYF
>TRBV5-6|TRBJ2-7|-|15|-
TGTGCCAGCAGCTTGGGGCGGGTCGGAACCCACGAGCAGTACTTC
CASSLGRVGTHEQYF
>TRBV7-2|TRBJ2-3|-|20|few
TGTGCCAGCAGCTTATTAGGGGGGGTAACAACCTTTTTCTTCACAGATACGCAGTATTTT
CASSLLGGVTTFFFTDTQYF
>TRBV18|TRBJ2-1|TRBD1|16|many
TGTGCCAGCTCACCACCGGGACAGGTTAATTACAATGAGCAGTTCTTC
CASSPPGQVNYNEQFF
>TRBV6-1|TRBJ2-2|TRBD1|14|-
TGTGCCAGCAGAGGGGACAGTCTTACCGGGGAGCTGTTTTTT
CASRGDSLTGELFF
>TRBV20-1|TRBJ2-5|-|10|-
TGCAGTGCTTGGGCGGGACAACAGTACTTC
CSAWAGQQYF
>TRBV9|TRBJ1-2|-|12|-
TGTGCCAGCAGCGGGTTTGGGGTTGGCTACACCTTC
CASSGFGVGYTF
>TRBV7-2|TRBJ2-3|-|11|-
TGTGCCAGCATCCTTTTCGATACGCAGTATTTT
CASILFDTQYF
>TRBV28|TRBJ2-6|-|13|few
TGTGCCACCAGTGTGCATGGGGCCAACGTCCTGACTTTC
CATSVHGANVLTF
>TRBV4-1|TRBJ2-3|TRBD2|16|few
TGCGCCAGCAGCCAAGGGACTAGCGGATTCACAGATACGCAGTATTTT
CASSQGTSGFTDTQYF